This TCR beta chain came from a study of cytomegalovirus exposure and HLA in healthy donors (dated by TCRdb to 2015 to 2018). A note on the overall study: An earlier analysis of several hundred of the donors reported about 260 Gb of sequence data and some 110 million unique TCR beta sequences obtained from about 170 million T cells. The study profiled the T cell repertoires of fewer than 850 subjects by immunosequencing and related them to cytomegalovirus serostatus. Typing coverage varied by locus: about 620-640 donors for A, B, C, DRB1 and DQB1; 522 for DQA1; approximately 610 for DPA1; roughly 470 for DPB1. A separate validation cohort of about 110 different subjects was used in addition to the 666-subject first cohort. HLA typing covered class I and class II loci at four-digit resolution. All discovery cohort repertoires had been generated using a single sequencing platform. A later genetic analysis took genome-wide SNP genotypes for about three fifths of the 666 donors and used that subset as a discovery cohort. An earlier analysis of some 500 of the donors used high-throughput TCR beta sequencing to judge whether each TCR beta V gene segment behaved as functional or pseudogenic. Alongside the repertoire data, information on donor age, sex, ethnicity and CMV serostatus was compiled. Among the roughly 400 genotyped donors, approximately 76% belonged to the genetic ancestry cluster associated with self-reported Caucasian donors. High-throughput TCR immunosequencing, statistical association of individual TCRs with disease status, and machine learning were combined to predict cytomegalovirus infection status. Because of strong linkage in the cohort, five DR-DQ haplotypes were treated as single units for association and clustering. Among 300 to 450 genotyped donors of the cohort, an average of about 240,000 unique TCR beta nucleotide sequences were sequenced per donor, roughly 20% of them non-productive. A later analysis re-examined previously published TCR beta repertoires from over 500 donors and added high-resolution HLA genotyping to investigate patterns of TCR occurrence. In the later analysis, no new phenotypic data were used to find candidate immune exposures; instead, reliance was placed on TCR beta sequences and their occurrence across donors. The study aimed to test whether cataloging public T cell receptors could reveal signatures of past pathogen exposure. An early release that covered about 600 HLA-typed donors contained around 330 gigabases of sequencing data and tens of millions of unique TCR sequences.

Receptor amplification or capture employed the immunoSEQ multiplex PCR assay. For the multiplex PCR, a mixture combining 60 forward primers for TCR Vbeta segments and 13 reverse primers for TCR Jbeta segments was used. The CDR3 region of rearranged TCR beta genes was amplified from genomic DNA with a multiplex PCR assay. Amplified TCR beta libraries were sequenced as 87-base-pair reads on the Illumina HiSeq System. Per the authors' processing: Across the 666 repertoires, a later analysis counted 78 million or so unique TCR beta chains, roughly 11 million of which were shared by at least two donors. A nearest-neighbor algorithm error-corrected the raw reads and collapsed the reads into unique sequences, merging closely related sequences to remove PCR and sequencing errors. Alignment of CDR3 sequences to IMGT reference sequences was used to assign V, D and J gene segments. Each retained sequence needed at least a six-nucleotide match to both a V gene segment and a J gene segment. A rearrangement was called productive if the CDR3 had no stop codons and remained in frame with V and J, and every other rearrangement was called non-productive. CDR3 was defined according to IMGT convention as the region running from the second conserved V-encoded cysteine to the conserved J-encoded phenylalanine. The earlier analysis of about 530 of the donors excluded any sequence lacking an unambiguous match to a single V gene segment. An earlier analysis of some 500 of the donors classified V segments as functional when productive rearrangements were above 56.7% and as segregating when the standard deviation between donors was above 5%. A statistical classification framework was developed to diagnose cytomegalovirus status using the catalog of TCR beta chain sequences. A later analysis assigned V and J genes by comparing TCR nucleotide sequences with IMGT/GENE-DB human TR gene sequences. In a later analysis, CDR3 sequences and most-parsimonious VDJ recombination scenarios were assigned using the TCRdist pipeline. In a later analysis, every TCR beta chain was defined by the combination of its CDR3 amino acid sequence and its V-gene family, and reads without a unique V-gene family were dropped. A later analysis removed 550 to 700 highly shared, low-generation-probability nucleotide sequences to deal with suspected cross-contamination and a sequencing artifact. In a later analysis, a clonal expansion index for each public chain was calculated from normalized within-repertoire ranks of inferred template counts. Generation probabilities in a later analysis came from a VDJ recombination model fitted to out-of-frame rearrangements, and those results were checked against IGoR. A later analysis scored TCR-TCR, TCR-HLA and TCR-CMV co-occurrence with hypergeometric tests, applying a repertoire-size bias correction to TCR pairs. In a later analysis, false discovery rates were estimated by permuting HLA or CMV assignments 20 times. In a later analysis, co-occurring TCRs were grouped using DBSCAN, with TCRdist sequence similarity added in when clustering inside HLA-allele-positive subsets. For co-occurrence clustering, repertoires with fewer than 30,000 or more than 120,000 public chains were excluded, along with 5 or 6 repertoires with anomalous nucleotide sharing. Held by TCRdb, this immuneACCESS table contains in-frame sequences only and omits some clones. Under half of the omission traces to an unresolved V gene where checked; the cause of the rest is unknown. V, J and clone size reflect that table, while D and trimming were determined from the DNA. Recorded for this sample are around 150,000 clones; 79% of them occurred a single time. 6% to 7.5% of the sample is held by the ten biggest clonotypes.

In total, 666 healthy bone marrow donors made up the cohort. All cohort members were sampled while nominally healthy, although unrecorded immune exposures were likely present. The donor tested CMV seropositive, placing the donor among the 310 or so seropositive members of the cohort. Every donor gave a peripheral blood sample, and the peripheral blood mononuclear cells from that sample were used for TCR beta sequencing. The Qiagen DNeasy Blood Extraction Kit was used to extract genomic DNA from the blood cell samples. Paper-wide results and their limitations: Most CMV-associated TCR beta chains appeared to be HLA-restricted in a later analysis, and the HLA associations seemed to be driven largely by CMV exposure. The study listed approximately 160 TCR beta chains as associated with cytomegalovirus. A later genetic analysis reported fewer N-insertions in productive TCRs among donors in an Asian-associated ancestry cluster than the approximately 670-donor mean. In a later genetic analysis, a missense DCLRE1C variant was associated with V-gene and J-gene trimming of TCR beta chains, and the association was replicated in an independent cohort. The classifier was reported to diagnose cytomegalovirus status with high specificity and sensitivity in both the original cohort and the validation cohort. Roughly 17 rarely observed V segments, including chromosome 9 orphons, were excluded from the earlier analysis of some 590 of the donors because counts were too low. According to the authors, the approach could potentially be generalized to other disease states and immunological phenotypes. In a later analysis, HLA-associated TCR beta chains were found to be more clonally expanded and to have lower generation probabilities than equally common non-associated chains. The cohort was sequenced for TCR beta chains only, and without alpha or paired-chain data the features that could be detected were limited. Because HLA typing was unavailable for some donors at each locus, only the typed subset was used in association tests. In a later analysis, 16,951 TCR beta sequences were associated with specific HLA alleles at a false discovery rate of 0.05. According to a later analysis, parvovirus B19, influenza, CMV and Epstein-Barr virus appeared linked to several top co-occurrence clusters. In an earlier analysis of around 600 of the donors, most TCR beta V segments appeared in productive rearrangements about 87% or about 30% of the time, broadly matching IMGT annotations. In vitro tests confirmed that a few of the cytomegalovirus-associated TCR beta chains recognize cytomegalovirus antigens. A further reported finding was that TCR beta sequences accurately predicted the HLA-A and HLA-B alleles for most subjects in the first cohort. A group of highly shared sequence variants was considered likely to be a technical artifact of the sequencing pipeline. CMV serostatus was the only immune exposure information available for the cohort. Correlated functional status among segregating V segments might be attributable to linkage disequilibrium, but an unknown experimental factor could not be ruled out. A later analysis found that TCR association rates varied across HLA loci, with DRB1 alleles showing the most associated TCRs and HLA-C alleles the fewest. The presence/absence analyses assumed that sequencing depth was roughly uniform across donors, and that assumption may not be true. When HLA alleles, especially DR and DQ, strongly co-occurred, attributing TCR associations to individual alleles was difficult. While some public TCRs were present in many individuals, most TCR sequences turned up only very rarely across donors.

This clone was counted a few times. The antigen it recognizes is unknown. No much larger clone exists at a distance of one base, and base qualities are not known. Sample: PBMCs. The TCR comes from a middle-aged man in good health and CMV-seropositive.

For the CDR3, the sequence is CAWSILAGGAYEQYF. The DNA sequence is as follows: TGTGCCTGGAGTATATTAGCGGGAGGGGCCTACGAGCAGTACTTC. The chain was built from TRBV30 and TRBJ2-7; the central 11 bases match TRBD2. CDR1 and CDR2 are read off the germline V gene (reference sequence) as GTSNPN and SVGIG. Ends trimmed: V by 2 bases, J by 2 bases; bases unmatched to a gene: 5. The CDR3 spans 15 residues, from the cysteine through the phenylalanine. Of the read, only the CDR3 DNA is kept; its 45 bases are in frame from base 1.